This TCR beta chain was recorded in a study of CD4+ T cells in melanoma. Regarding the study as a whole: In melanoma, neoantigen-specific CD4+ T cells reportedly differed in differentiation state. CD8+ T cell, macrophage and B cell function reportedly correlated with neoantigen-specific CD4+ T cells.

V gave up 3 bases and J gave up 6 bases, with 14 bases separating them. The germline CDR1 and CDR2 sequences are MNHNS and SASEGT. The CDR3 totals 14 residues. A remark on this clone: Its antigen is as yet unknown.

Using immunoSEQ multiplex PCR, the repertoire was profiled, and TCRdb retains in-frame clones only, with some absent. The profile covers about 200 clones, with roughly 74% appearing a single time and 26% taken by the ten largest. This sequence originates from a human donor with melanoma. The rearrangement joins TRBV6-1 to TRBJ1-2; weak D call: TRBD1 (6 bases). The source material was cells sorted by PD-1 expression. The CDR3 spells CASSDRTGFHGYTF. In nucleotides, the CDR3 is TGTGCCAGCAGTGACCGAACAGGGTTCCATGGCTACACCTTC.